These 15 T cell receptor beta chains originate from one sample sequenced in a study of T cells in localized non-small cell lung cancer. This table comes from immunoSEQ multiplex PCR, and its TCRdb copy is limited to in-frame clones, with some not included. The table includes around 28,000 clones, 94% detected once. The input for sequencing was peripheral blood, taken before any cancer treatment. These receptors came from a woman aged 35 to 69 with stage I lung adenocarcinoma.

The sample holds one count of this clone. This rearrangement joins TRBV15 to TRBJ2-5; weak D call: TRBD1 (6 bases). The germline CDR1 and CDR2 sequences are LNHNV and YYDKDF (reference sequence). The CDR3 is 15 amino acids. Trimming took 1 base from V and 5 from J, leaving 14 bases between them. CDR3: CATSRAPRGEETQYF. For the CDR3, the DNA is TGTGCCACCAGCAGAGCCCCCAGGGGAGAGGAGACCCAGTACTTC.

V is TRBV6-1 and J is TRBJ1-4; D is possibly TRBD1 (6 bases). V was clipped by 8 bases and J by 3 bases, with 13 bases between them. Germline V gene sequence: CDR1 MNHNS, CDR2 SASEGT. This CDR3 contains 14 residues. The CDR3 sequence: CASERDTSNEKLFF. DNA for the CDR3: TGTGCCAGCGAGAGGGACACATCTAATGAAAAACTGTTTTTT.

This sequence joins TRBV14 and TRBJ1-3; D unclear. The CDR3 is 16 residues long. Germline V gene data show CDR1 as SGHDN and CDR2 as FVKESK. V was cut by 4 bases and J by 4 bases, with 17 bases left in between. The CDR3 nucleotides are TGTGCCAGCAGCCGAGTGACTCGAAGTCGAGGAAACACCATATATTTT. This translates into CASSRVTRSRGNTIYF.

CDR3 protein: CASSPLSTEAFF. The CDR3 DNA reads as TGTGCCAGCTCACCTTTGAGCACTGAAGCTTTCTTT. The J gene is TRBJ1-1, the V gene TRBV18, with D unresolved. V was clipped by 3 bases and J by 4 bases, with 6 bases between them. Per the germline V gene, CDR1 is KGHSH and CDR2 is LQKENI. The CDR3 runs to 12 residues.

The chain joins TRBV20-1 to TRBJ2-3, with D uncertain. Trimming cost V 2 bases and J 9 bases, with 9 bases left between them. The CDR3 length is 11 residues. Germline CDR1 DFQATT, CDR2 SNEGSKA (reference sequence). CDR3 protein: CSARPSQTQYF. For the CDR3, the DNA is TGCAGTGCTAGACCCAGTCAGACGCAGTATTTT.

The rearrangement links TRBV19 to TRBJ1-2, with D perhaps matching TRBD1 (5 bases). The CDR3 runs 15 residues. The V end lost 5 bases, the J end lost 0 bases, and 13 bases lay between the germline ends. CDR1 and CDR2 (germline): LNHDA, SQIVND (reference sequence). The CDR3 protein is CASSSTGIPNYGYTF. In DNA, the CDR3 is TGTGCCAGTAGTTCTACAGGCATCCCTAACTATGGCTACACCTTC.

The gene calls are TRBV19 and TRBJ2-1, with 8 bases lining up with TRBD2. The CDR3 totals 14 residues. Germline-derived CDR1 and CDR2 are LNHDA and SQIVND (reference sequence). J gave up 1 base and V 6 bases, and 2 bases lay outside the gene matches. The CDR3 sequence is CASSREGSYNEQFF. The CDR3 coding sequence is TGTGCCAGTAGCCGGGAGGGGTCCTACAATGAGCAGTTCTTC.

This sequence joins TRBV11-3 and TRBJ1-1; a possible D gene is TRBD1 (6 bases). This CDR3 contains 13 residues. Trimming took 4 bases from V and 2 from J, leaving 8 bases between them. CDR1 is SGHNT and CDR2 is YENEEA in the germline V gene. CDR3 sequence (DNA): TGTGCCAGCAGCTGGGGGCATAACACTGAAGCTTTCTTT. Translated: CASSWGHNTEAFF.

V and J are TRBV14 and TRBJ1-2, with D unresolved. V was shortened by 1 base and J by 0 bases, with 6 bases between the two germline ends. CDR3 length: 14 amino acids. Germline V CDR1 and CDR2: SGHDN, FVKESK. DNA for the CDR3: TGTGCCAGCAGCCAAGGGGTCGCTAACTATGGCTACACCTTC. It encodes CASSQGVANYGYTF.

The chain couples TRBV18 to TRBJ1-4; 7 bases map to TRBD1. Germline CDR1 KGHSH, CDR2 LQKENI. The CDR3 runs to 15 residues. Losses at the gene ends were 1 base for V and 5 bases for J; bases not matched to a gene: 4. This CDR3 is CASSPLDRANEKLFF. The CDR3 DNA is TGTGCCAGCTCACCACTCGACAGGGCGAATGAAAAACTGTTTTTT.

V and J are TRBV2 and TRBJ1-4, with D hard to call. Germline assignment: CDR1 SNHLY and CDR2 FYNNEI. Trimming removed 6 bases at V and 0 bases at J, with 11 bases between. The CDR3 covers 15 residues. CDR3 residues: CASSPQAATNEKLFF. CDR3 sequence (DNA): TGTGCCAGCAGCCCCCAGGCCGCAACTAATGAAAAACTGTTTTTT. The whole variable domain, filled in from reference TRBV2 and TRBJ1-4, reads EPEVTQTPSHQVTQMGQEVILRCVPISNHLYFYWYRQILGQKVEFLVSFYNNEISEKSEIFDDQFSVERPDGSNFTLKIRSTKLEDSAMYFCASSPQAATNEKLFFGSGTQLSVL.

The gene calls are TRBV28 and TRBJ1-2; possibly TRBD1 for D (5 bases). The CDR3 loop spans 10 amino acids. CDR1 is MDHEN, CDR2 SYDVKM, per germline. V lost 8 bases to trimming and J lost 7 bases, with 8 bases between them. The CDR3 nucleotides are TGTGCCAGCCGGGACTTTGGCTACACCTTC. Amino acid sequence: CASRDFGYTF.

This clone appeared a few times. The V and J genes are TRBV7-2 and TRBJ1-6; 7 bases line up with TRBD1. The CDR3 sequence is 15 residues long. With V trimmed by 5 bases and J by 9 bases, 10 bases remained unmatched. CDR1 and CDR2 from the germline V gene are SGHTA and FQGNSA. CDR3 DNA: TGTGCCAGCAGCCAAAGACAGGGACGGGGTTCACCCCTCCACTTT. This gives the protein CASSQRQGRGSPLHF.

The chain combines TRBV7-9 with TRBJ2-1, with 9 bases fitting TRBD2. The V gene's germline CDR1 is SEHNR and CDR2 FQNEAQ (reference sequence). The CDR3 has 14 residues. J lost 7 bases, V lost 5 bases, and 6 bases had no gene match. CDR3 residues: CASSKGGGVNEQFF. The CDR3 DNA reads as TGTGCCAGCAGCAAGGGCGGGGGGGTGAATGAGCAGTTCTTC.

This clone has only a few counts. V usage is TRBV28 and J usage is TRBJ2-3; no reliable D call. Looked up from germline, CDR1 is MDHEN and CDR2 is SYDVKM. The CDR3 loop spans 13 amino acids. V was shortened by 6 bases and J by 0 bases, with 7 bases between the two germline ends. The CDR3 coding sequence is TGTGCCAGCAGAAGGGTCAGCACAGATACGCAGTATTTT. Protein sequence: CASRRVSTDTQYF. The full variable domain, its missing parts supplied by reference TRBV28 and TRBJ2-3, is DVKVTQSSRYLVKRTGEKVFLECVQDMDHENMFWYRQDPGLGLRLIYFSYDVKMKEKGDIPEGYSVSREKKERFSLILESASTNQTSMYLCASRRVSTDTQYFGPGTRLTVL.